The TCR beta chain described here comes from a study of blood T cells in healthy people across ages. Trimming took 2 bases from V and 11 from J; bases not matched to a gene: 9. Germline loops: CDR1 SGHDT, CDR2 YYEEEE. The CDR3 loop spans 13 amino acids. A second PCR, run for about 7 to 11 cycles, used a sample-barcoded 5' primer plus a J-beta primer mix. TCRdb reprocessed the 5' RACE reads with MiXCR, giving one entry per CDR3 protein. The sample comprises about 1 million distinct CDR3 sequences, 45% of which are singletons, and approximately 20% rests with the top ten. The receptor was derived from a woman aged 60-75 years in good health. The genes are TRBV5-6 and TRBJ2-5; TRBD1 matches at 7 bases. Sequences were obtained from blood. The CDR3 sequence: CASSLGGAEEQYF. The CDR3 DNA reads as TGTGCCAGCAGCTTAGGGGGCGCAGAGGAGCAGTACTTC.